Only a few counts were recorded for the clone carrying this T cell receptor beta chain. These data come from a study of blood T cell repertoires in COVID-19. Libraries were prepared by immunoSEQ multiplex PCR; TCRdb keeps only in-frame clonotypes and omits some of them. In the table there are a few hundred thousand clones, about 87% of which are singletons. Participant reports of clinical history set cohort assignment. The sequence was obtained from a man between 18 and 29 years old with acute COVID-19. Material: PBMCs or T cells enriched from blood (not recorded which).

CDR3 amino acids: CAWSQGPGYYGYTF. CDR3 in DNA: TGTGCCTGGAGTCAGGGGCCTGGGTACTATGGCTACACCTTC. V gene TRBV30 combines with J gene TRBJ1-2, with D perhaps matching TRBD1 (6 bases). The V gene lost 2 bases and the J gene lost 3 bases, with 13 bases spanning the gap. The V gene's germline CDR1 is GTSNPN and CDR2 SVGIG (reference sequence). The CDR3 sequence is 14 residues long.